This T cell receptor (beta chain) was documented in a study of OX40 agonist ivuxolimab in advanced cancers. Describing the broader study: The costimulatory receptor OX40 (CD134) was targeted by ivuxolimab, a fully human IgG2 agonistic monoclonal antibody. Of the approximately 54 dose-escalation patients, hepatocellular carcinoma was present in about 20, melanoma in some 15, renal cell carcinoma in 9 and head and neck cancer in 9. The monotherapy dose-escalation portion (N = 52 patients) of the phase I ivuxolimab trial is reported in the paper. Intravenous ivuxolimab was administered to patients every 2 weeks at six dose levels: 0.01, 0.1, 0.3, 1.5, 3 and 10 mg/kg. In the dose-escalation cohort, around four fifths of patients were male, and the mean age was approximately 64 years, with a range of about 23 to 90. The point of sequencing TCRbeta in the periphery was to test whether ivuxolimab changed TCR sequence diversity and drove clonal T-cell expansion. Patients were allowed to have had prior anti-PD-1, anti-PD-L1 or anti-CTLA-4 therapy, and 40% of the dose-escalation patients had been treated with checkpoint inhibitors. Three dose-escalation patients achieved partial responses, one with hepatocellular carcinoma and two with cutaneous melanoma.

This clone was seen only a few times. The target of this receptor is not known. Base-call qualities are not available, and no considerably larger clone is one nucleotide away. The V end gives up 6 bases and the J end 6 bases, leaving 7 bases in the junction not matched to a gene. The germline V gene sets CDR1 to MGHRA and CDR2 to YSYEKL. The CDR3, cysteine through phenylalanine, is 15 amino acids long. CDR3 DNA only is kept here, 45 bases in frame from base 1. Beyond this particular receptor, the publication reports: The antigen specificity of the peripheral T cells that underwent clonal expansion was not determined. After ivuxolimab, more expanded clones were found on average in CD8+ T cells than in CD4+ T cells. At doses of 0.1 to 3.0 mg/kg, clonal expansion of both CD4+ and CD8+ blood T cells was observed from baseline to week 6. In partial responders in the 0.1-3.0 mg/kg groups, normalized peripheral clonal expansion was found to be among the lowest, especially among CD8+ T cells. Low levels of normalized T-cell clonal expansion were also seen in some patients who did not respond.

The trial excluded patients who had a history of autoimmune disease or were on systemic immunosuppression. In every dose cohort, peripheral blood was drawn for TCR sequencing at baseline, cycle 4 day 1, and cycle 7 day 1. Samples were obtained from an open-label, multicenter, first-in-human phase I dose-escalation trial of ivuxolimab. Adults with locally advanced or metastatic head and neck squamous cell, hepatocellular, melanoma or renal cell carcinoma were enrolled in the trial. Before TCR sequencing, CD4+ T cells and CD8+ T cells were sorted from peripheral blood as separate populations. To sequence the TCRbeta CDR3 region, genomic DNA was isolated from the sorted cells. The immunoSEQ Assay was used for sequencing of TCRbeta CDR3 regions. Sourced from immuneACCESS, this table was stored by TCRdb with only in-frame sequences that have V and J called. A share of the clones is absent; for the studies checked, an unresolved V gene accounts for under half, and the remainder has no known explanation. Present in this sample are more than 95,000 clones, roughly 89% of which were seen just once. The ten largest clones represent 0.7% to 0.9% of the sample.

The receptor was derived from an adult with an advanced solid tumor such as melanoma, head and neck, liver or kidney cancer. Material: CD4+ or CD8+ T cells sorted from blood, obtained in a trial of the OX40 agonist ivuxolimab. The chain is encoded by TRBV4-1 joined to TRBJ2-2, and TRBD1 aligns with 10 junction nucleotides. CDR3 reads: CASSRPGQGSGELFF. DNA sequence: TGCGCCAGCAGTCGACCGGGACAGGGGTCCGGGGAGCTGTTTTTT.